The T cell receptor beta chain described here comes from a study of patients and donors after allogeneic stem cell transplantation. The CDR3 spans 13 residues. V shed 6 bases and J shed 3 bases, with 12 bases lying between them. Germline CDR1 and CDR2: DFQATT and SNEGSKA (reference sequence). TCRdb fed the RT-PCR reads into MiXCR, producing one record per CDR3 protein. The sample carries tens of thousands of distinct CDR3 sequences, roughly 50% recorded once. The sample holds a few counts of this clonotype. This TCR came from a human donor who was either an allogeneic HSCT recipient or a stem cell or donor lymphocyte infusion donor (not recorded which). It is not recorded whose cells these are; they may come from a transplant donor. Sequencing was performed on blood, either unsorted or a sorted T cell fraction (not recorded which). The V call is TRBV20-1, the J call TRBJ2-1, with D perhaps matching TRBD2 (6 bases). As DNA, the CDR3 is TGCAGTGCAGATCGGGGACTCTACAATGAGCAGTTCTTC. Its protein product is CSADRGLYNEQFF.